These 6 T cell receptor beta chains originate from one sample sequenced in a study of blood T cell repertoires in COVID-19. Some clones are missing from TCRdb's copy, which holds only in-frame ones; the method was immunoSEQ multiplex PCR. This table has 300,000 to 400,000 clones, roughly nine tenths appearing once. Sample: PBMCs or T cells enriched from blood (not recorded which). The receptors come from a woman in her 30s who had been exposed to COVID-19.

The chain combines TRBV7-2 with TRBJ2-1; 12 nucleotides align to TRBD2. The length of the CDR3 is 16 residues. Trimming at V came to 1 base and at J to 7 bases, leaving 5 bases not matched to a gene. CDR1 and CDR2 (germline): SGHTA, FQGNSA. The CDR3 spells CASSLVLAGGQNEQFF. CDR3 sequence (DNA): TGTGCCAGCAGCTTAGTCCTAGCGGGGGGGCAGAATGAGCAGTTCTTC. Complete variable domain (other parts from reference TRBV7-2 and TRBJ2-1): GAGVSQSPSNKVTEKGKDVELRCDPISGHTALYWYRQSLGQGLEFLIYFQGNSAPDKSGLPSDRFSAERTGGSVSTLTIQRTQQEDSAVYLCASSLVLAGGQNEQFFGPGTRLTVL.

This clone was counted a single time. Because the CDR3's place on the DNA is in doubt, the DNA is left out and the CDR3 is given as listed by TCRdb. This rearrangement joins TRBV2 to TRBJ1-1. CDR1 SNHLY and CDR2 FYNNEI come from the germline V gene. The CDR3 spans 12 amino acids, including both terminal residues. The CDR3 sequence: CASSTSGTEAFF.

The gene calls are TRBV29-1 and TRBJ1-2, with 10 bases lining up with TRBD1. J gave up 3 bases and V 6 bases, and 7 bases lay outside the gene matches. Per germline, CDR1 SQVTM and CDR2 ANQGSEA. CDR3 size: 14 residues. CDR3 sequence (DNA): TGCAGCGTCGCCGGGACAGGGGTTCACTATGGCTACACCTTC. Amino acids: CSVAGTGVHYGYTF.

The V gene is TRBV4-1, the J gene TRBJ1-1; no reliable D call. In germline, CDR1 is MGHRA, CDR2 YSYEKL. This CDR3 has 14 residues. The V end lost 0 bases, the J end lost 6 bases, and 11 bases lay between the germline ends. The CDR3 DNA reads as TGCGCCAGCAGCCAAGATCGTTCTAAGTCTGAAGCTTTCTTT. Encoded protein: CASSQDRSKSEAFF.

Concerning this clone: Different DNA sequences within this sample yield the same CDR3. The chain recombines TRBV27 with TRBJ2-7; D gene unclear. The CDR3 length is 13 residues. Germline V lookup: CDR1 MNHEY, CDR2 SMNVEV (reference sequence). V lost 0 bases, J lost 2 bases, and 5 bases lay in between. CDR3 bases: TGTGCCAGCAGTTTATCACTCACCTACGAGCAGTACTTC. As protein: CASSLSLTYEQYF.

The chain carries TRBV5-1 and TRBJ2-2, with a tentative D call TRBD1 (6 bases). Germline CDR1 and CDR2: SGHRS and YFSETQ. The CDR3 is made up of 14 amino acids. V dropped 3 bases and J dropped 4 bases, with 10 bases sitting between them. CDR3: CASSYTGFTGELFF. The CDR3 nucleotides read TGCGCCAGCAGCTATACAGGGTTCACCGGGGAGCTGTTTTTT.